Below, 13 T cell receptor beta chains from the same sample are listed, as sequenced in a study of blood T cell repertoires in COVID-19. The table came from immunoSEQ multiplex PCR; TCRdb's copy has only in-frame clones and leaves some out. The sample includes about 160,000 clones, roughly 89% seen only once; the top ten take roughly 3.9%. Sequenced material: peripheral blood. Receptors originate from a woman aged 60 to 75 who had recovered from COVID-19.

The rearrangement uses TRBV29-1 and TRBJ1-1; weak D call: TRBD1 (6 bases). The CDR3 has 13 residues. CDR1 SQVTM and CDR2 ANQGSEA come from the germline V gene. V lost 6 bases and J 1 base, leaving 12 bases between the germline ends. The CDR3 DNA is TGCAGCGTCCTTGGACAGCCGAACACTGAAGCTTTCTTT. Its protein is CSVLGQPNTEAFF. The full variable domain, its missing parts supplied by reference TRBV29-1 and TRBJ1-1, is SAVISQKPSRDICQRGTSLTIQCQVDSQVTMMFWYRQQPGQSLTLIATANQGSEATYESGFVIDKFPISRPNLTFSTLTVSNMSPEDSSIYLCSVLGQPNTEAFFGQGTRLTVV.

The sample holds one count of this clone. CDR3 protein: CASRTGGAGGYTF. The CDR3 DNA is TGTGCCAGCCGGACGGGGGGCGCGGGGGGCTACACCTTC. The chain carries TRBV28 and TRBJ1-2, with TRBD1 as a possible D gene (6 bases). V was clipped by 8 bases and J by 8 bases, with 18 bases between them. There are 13 residues in the CDR3. The germline CDR1 and CDR2 sequences are MDHEN and SYDVKM.

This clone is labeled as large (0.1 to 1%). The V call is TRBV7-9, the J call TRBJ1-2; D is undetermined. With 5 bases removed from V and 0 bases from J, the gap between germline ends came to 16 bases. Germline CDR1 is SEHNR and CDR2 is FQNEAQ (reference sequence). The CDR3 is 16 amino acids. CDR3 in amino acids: CASSAKNTEANYGYTF. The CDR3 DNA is TGTGCCAGCAGCGCAAAGAATACGGAGGCTAACTATGGCTACACCTTC.

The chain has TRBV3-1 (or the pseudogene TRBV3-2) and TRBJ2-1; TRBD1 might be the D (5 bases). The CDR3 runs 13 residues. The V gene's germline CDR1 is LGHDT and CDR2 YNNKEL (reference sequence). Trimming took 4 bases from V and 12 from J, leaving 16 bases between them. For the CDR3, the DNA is TGTGCCAGCAGCCTCACGACAGTTTCATCGCAGTTCTTC. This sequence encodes CASSLTTVSSQFF.

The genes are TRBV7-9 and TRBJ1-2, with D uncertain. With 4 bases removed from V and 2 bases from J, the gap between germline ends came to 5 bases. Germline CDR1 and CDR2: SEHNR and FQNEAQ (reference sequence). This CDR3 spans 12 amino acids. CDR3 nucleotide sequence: TGTGCCAGCAGCTATCCAAACTATGGCTACACCTTC. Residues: CASSYPNYGYTF.

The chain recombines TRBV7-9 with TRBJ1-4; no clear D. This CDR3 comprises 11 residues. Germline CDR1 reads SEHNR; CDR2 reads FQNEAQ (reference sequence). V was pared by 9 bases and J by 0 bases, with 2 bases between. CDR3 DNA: TGTGCCAGTACAACTAATGAAAAACTGTTTTTT. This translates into CASTTNEKLFF.

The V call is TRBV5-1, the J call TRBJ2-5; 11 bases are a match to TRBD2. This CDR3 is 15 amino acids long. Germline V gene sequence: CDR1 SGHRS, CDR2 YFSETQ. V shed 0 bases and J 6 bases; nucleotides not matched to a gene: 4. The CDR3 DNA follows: TGCGCCAGCAGCTTGGCTAGCGGGGGGCCCAAGACCCAGTACTTC. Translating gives CASSLASGGPKTQYF.

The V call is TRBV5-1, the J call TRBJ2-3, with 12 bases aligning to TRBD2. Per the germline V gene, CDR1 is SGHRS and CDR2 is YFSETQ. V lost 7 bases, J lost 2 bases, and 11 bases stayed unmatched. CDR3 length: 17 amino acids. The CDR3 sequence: CASQALAGGPATDTQYF. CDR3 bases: TGCGCCAGCCAAGCACTAGCGGGGGGCCCGGCCACAGATACGCAGTATTTT.

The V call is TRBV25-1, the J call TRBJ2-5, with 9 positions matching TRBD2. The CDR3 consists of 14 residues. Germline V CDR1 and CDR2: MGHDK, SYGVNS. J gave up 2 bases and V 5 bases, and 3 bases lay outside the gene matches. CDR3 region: CASSPAGGQETQYF. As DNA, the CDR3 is TGTGCCAGCAGTCCAGCGGGGGGTCAAGAGACCCAGTACTTC.

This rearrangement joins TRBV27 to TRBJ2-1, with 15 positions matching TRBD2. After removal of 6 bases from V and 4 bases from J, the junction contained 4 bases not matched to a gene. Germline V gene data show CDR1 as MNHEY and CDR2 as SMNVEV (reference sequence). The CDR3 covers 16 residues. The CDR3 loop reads CASSTGTSGGYNEQFF. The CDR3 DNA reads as TGTGCCAGCAGCACTGGGACTAGCGGGGGGTACAATGAGCAGTTCTTC.

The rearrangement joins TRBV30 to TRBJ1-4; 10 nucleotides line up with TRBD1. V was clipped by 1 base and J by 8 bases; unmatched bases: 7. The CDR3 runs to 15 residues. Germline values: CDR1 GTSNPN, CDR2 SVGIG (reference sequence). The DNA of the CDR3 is TGTGCCTGGAGTGACAAGACAGGGGGCGCAGAAAAACTGTTTTTT. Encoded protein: CAWSDKTGGAEKLFF.

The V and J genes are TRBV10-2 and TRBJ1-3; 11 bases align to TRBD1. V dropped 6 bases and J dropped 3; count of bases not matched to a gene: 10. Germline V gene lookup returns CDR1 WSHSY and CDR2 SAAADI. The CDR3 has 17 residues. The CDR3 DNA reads TGCGCCAGCAGGGAGGGGCGGACAGGGGGCTTTGGAAACACCATATATTTT. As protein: CASREGRTGGFGNTIYF.

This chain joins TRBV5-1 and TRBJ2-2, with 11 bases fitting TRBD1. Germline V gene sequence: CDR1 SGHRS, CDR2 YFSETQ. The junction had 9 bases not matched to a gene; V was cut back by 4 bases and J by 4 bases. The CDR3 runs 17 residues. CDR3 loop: CASSPRPGTGGTGELFF. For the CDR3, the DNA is TGCGCCAGCAGCCCACGACCCGGGACAGGGGGCACCGGGGAGCTGTTTTTT.